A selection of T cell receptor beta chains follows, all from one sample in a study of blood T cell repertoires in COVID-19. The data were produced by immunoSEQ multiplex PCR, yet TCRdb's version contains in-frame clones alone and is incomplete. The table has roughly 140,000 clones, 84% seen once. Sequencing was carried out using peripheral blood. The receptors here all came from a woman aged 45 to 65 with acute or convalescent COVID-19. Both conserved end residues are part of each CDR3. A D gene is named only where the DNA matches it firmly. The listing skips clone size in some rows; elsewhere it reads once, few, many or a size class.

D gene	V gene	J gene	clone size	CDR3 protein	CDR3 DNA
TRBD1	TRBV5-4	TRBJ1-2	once	CASSLSTGGNYGYTF	TGTGCCAGCAGCTTGTCGACAGGGGGTAACTATGGCTACACCTTC
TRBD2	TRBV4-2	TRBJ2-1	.	CASSLKREAYEQFF	TGTGCCAGCTCCTTGAAGCGGGAGGCCTATGAGCAGTTCTTC
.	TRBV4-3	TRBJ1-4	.	CASSQDWPGEKLFF	TGCGCCAGCAGCCAAGATTGGCCGGGAGAAAAACTGTTTTTT
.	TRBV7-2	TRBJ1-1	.	CASSLAARVNTEAFF	TGTGCCAGCAGCTTAGCGGCCCGTGTGAACACTGAAGCTTTCTTT
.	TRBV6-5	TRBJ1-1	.	CASSYAREHTEAFF	TGTGCCAGCAGTTACGCGAGGGAGCACACTGAAGCTTTCTTT
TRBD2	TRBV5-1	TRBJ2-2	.	CASSRGGTSGRNSGELFF	TGCGCCAGCAGCCGCGGGGGCACTAGCGGGAGAAACTCCGGGGAGCTGTTTTTT
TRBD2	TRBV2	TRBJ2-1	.	CARGSRPSGISNEQFF	TGTGCCAGAGGATCCCGGCCTAGCGGGATAAGTAATGAGCAGTTCTTC
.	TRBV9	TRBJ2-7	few	CASSVGVAGEQYF	TGTGCCAGCAGCGTAGGAGTTGCGGGCGAGCAGTACTTC
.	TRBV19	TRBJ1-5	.	CASSIGRTGYSLYSNQPQHF	TGTGCCAGTAGTATTGGCCGTACAGGGTATAGTTTATATAGCAATCAGCCCCAGCATTTT
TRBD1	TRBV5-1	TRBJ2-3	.	CASSVDRPALDTQYF	TGCGCCAGCAGCGTGGACAGGCCCGCTTTGGATACGCAGTATTTT
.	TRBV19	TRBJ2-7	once	CASSMQGGYYEQYF	TGTGCCAGTAGTATGCAGGGTGGGTACTACGAGCAGTACTTC
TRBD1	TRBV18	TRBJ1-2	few	CASSLGQGDNYGYTF	TGTGCCAGCTCACTTGGACAGGGCGATAACTATGGCTACACCTTC
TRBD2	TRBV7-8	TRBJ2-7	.	CASSPGLAGDEQYF	TGTGCCAGCAGCCCGGGACTAGCGGGAGACGAGCAGTACTTC
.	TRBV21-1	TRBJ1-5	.	CASSIKPQSGGNQPQHF	TGTGCCAGCAGCATAAAGCCCCAATCAGGGGGCAATCAGCCCCAGCATTTT
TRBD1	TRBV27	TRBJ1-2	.	CASSAHRGGFYGYTF	TGTGCCAGCAGTGCCCACAGGGGAGGATTCTATGGCTACACCTTC
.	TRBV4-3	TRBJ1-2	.	CASSQAKGRAVYGYTF	TGCGCCAGCAGCCAGGCCAAGGGCAGGGCGGTCTATGGCTACACCTTC
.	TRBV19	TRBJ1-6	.	CASSIPYWAAGNYNSPLHF	TGTGCCAGTAGTATCCCCTATTGGGCGGCGGGGAATTATAATTCACCCCTCCACTTT
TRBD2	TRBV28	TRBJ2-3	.	CASVGTSRGTFAQYF	TGTGCCAGCGTTGGGACTAGCCGGGGTACCTTCGCGCAGTATTTT
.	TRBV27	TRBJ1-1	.	CASRDWTQENTEAFF	TGTGCCAGCAGAGATTGGACTCAGGAGAACACTGAAGCTTTCTTT
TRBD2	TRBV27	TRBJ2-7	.	CASSELAGVNGAQYF	TGTGCCAGCAGTGAACTAGCGGGAGTAAATGGGGCGCAGTACTTC
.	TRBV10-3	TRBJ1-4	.	CAISGGRNEKLFF	TGTGCCATCAGCGGGGGACGCAATGAAAAACTGTTTTTT
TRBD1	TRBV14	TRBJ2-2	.	CASSIRTGPGELFF	TGTGCCAGCAGCATCCGGACAGGGCCCGGGGAGCTGTTTTTT
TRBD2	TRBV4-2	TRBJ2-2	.	CASSQEAGDIGELFF	TGTGCCAGCAGCCAAGAGGCGGGGGATATCGGGGAGCTGTTTTTT
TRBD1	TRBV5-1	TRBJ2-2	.	CASSLSPWTGTGELFF	TGCGCCAGCAGCTTGTCGCCCTGGACAGGTACCGGGGAGCTGTTTTTT
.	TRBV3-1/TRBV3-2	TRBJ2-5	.	CASSQRGAGQGETQYF	TGTGCCAGCAGCCAACGAGGAGCCGGCCAAGGCGAGACCCAGTACTTC
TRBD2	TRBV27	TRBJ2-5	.	CASSLGAGGVETQYF	TGTGCCAGCAGTTTAGGAGCGGGGGGTGTTGAGACCCAGTACTTC
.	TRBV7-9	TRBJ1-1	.	CASSLFQGSSTEAFF	TGTGCCAGCAGCTTATTTCAGGGGTCGAGCACTGAAGCTTTCTTT
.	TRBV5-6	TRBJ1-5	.	CASSFRQGNQPQHF	TGTGCCAGCAGCTTCCGGCAGGGAAATCAGCCCCAGCATTTT
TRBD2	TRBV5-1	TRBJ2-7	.	CASSGGTSGSYEQYF	TGCGCCAGCAGCGGTGGGACTAGCGGCTCCTACGAGCAGTACTTC
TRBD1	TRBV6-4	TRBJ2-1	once	CASRSTGTGYAEQFF	TGTGCCAGCAGAAGTACCGGGACAGGTTATGCTGAGCAGTTCTTC
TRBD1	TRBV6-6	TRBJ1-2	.	CASSRDRAKLANYGYTF	TGTGCCAGCAGTCGGGACAGGGCGAAGTTAGCTAACTATGGCTACACCTTC
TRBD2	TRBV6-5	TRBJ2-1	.	CASSRASGGGNEQFF	TGTGCCAGCAGTCGGGCTAGCGGGGGCGGAAATGAGCAGTTCTTC
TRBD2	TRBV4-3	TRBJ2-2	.	CASSQDRLAGVYTGELFF	TGCGCCAGCAGCCAAGATCGACTAGCGGGGGTATACACCGGGGAGCTGTTTTTT
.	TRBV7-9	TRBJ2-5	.	CASSLVSSRETQYF	TGTGCCAGCAGCTTAGTCTCTAGTAGGGAGACCCAGTACTTC
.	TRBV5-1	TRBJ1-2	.	CASSPPGSYGYTF	TGCGCCAGCAGCCCCCCGGGGAGCTATGGCTACACCTTC
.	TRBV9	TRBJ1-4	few	CASSVVPSYQGLTNEKLFF	TGTGCCAGCAGCGTAGTACCTTCCTACCAGGGCCTGACGAATGAAAAACTGTTTTTT
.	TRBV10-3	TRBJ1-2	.	CAISESRDDRFGYTF	TGTGCCATCAGTGAGAGCAGGGATGACCGGTTTGGCTACACCTTC
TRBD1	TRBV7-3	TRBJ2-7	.	CASSPGTGAYEQYF	TGTGCCAGCAGCCCCGGGACAGGGGCCTACGAGCAGTACTTC
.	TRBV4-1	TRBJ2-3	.	CASSQAPDTQYF	TGCGCCAGCAGCCAAGCTCCCGATACGCAGTATTTT
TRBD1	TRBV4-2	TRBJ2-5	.	CASSQRQGTETQYF	TGTGCCAGCAGCCAACGACAGGGTACGGAGACCCAGTACTTC